A single sample is the source of the 30 T cell receptor beta chains below, sequenced in a study of T-cell memory formation after mild COVID-19. TCRdb independently ran MiXCR on the 5' RACE reads; one entry per CDR3 protein. The profile shows 140,000 or so distinct CDR3 sequences, approximately 21% of them singletons. Sample: PBMCs or a T cell subset sorted from them (not recorded which). The source is an adult woman who had mild COVID-19 (a few samples of this study predate the infection). Cell type and time point are not known.

The CDR3 DNA is TGTGCCAGCAGCGGCAGAGTCGGGTCCCGTCAATCACCCCTCCACTTT. Its protein is CASSGRVGSRQSPLHF. The rearrangement uses TRBV5-5 and TRBJ1-6; no firm D call. V shed 4 bases and J shed 10 bases, with 21 bases lying between them. Germline CDR1 SGHKS, CDR2 YYEKEE (reference sequence). The CDR3 contains 16 residues.

CDR3 loop: CASSQDRVGGYTF. The CDR3 DNA is TGTGCCAGCAGCCAGGACAGGGTCGGTGGCTACACCTTC. The J gene is TRBJ1-2, the V gene TRBV3-1; 8 bases align to TRBD1. Germline lookup yields CDR1 LGHDT and CDR2 YNNKEL (reference sequence). The junction had 4 bases not matched to a gene; V was cut back by 3 bases and J by 7 bases. The CDR3 is made up of 13 amino acids.

A few counts support this clonotype. This rearrangement joins TRBV5-1 to TRBJ2-5; maybe TRBD1 (7 bases). V lost 4 bases to trimming and J lost 5 bases, with 21 bases between them. Germline V CDR1 and CDR2: SGHRS, YFSETQ. The CDR3 has 16 amino acids. CDR3 nucleotides: TGCGCCAGCAGCCCGGGGGACAGAGACTCCAGTGAGACCCAGTACTTC. Protein sequence: CASSPGDRDSSETQYF.

V usage is TRBV30 and J usage is TRBJ1-6; D call uncertain. Germline V gives CDR1 GTSNPN, CDR2 SVGIG (reference sequence). Trimming left V 0 bases short and J 7 bases short, with 7 bases between. The CDR3 consists of 13 residues. The CDR3 protein is CAWSVKSNSPLHF. The CDR3, as DNA: TGTGCCTGGAGTGTAAAGTCCAATTCACCCCTCCACTTT.

This clonotype was recorded a few times. V is TRBV11-2 and J is TRBJ2-5; 13 bases match TRBD2. Germline values: CDR1 SGHAT, CDR2 FQNNGV. The CDR3 sequence is 16 residues long. V was clipped by 1 base and J by 2 bases; unmatched bases: 1. CDR3 coding DNA: TGTGCCAGCAGCTTAGCGGGACTAGCGGGGCAAGAGACCCAGTACTTC. Its protein product is CASSLAGLAGQETQYF.

The chain couples TRBV20-1 to TRBJ2-7; 7 bases fit TRBD2. The CDR3 runs 14 residues. V shed 5 bases, J shed 2 bases, and the junction held 9 bases outside the gene matches. Germline values: CDR1 DFQATT, CDR2 SNEGSKA (reference sequence). CDR3 residues: CSARALAGAYEQYF. CDR3 DNA sequence: TGCAGTGCTCGGGCCTTGGCGGGGGCCTACGAGCAGTACTTC.

The rearrangement joins TRBV10-3 to TRBJ2-7, with no clear D. Germline V gene sequence: CDR1 ENHRY, CDR2 SYGVKD. This CDR3 is built from 12 residues. The V and J ends lost 8 bases and 4 bases respectively, with 12 bases between them. CDR3 sequence reads: CAIATPNYEQYF. CDR3 DNA: TGTGCCATCGCCACCCCGAATTACGAGCAGTACTTC.

This clonotype was observed a few times. This chain joins TRBV5-1 and TRBJ2-2; D gene ambiguous. V was clipped by 5 bases and J by 0 bases, with 2 bases between them. Germline loops: CDR1 SGHRS, CDR2 YFSETQ. The CDR3 loop spans 12 amino acids. Here the CDR3 reads CASRPNTGELFF. In DNA, the CDR3 is TGCGCCAGCAGACCGAACACCGGGGAGCTGTTTTTT.

This clonotype has more than one count but fewer than ten. This chain uses TRBV5-1 with TRBJ2-3, with D tentatively TRBD1 (6 bases). Germline CDR1 and CDR2: SGHRS and YFSETQ. The ends were cut back, 4 bases at V and 4 bases at J, with 10 bases in the middle. The CDR3 spans 13 residues. CDR3 in DNA: TGCGCCAGCAGCGCGGACAGACCAGATACGCAGTATTTT. As protein: CASSADRPDTQYF.

This chain connects TRBV6-5 to TRBJ1-1, with TRBD1 matching over 8 bases. Germline CDR1 is MNHEY and CDR2 is SVGAGI. Trimming took 0 bases from V and 4 from J; bases not matched to a gene: 4. The CDR3 sequence is 15 residues long. The chain's CDR3 is CASSYSDRVFTEAFF. CDR3 nucleotides: TGTGCCAGCAGTTACTCGGACAGGGTGTTCACTGAAGCTTTCTTT.

This rearrangement joins TRBV7-2 to TRBJ2-1, with D unclear. CDR1 is SGHTA, CDR2 FQGNSA, per germline. V lost 4 bases and J lost 9, with 10 bases in between. The CDR3 has 12 amino acids. The CDR3 spells CASSSVAGEQFF. In DNA form, the CDR3 reads TGTGCCAGCAGCTCGGTAGCAGGTGAGCAGTTCTTC. Drawing the rest from reference TRBV7-2 and TRBJ2-1, the complete variable domain is GAGVSQSPSNKVTEKGKDVELRCDPISGHTALYWYRQSLGQGLEFLIYFQGNSAPDKSGLPSDRFSAERTGGSVSTLTIQRTQQEDSAVYLCASSSVAGEQFFGPGTRLTVL.

The chain is built from TRBV2 and TRBJ1-3; no firm D call. This CDR3 comprises 14 residues. In germline, CDR1 is SNHLY, CDR2 FYNNEI. V lost 4 bases, J lost 2 bases, and 9 bases lay in between. The CDR3 DNA reads TGTGCCAGCAGTGCAACTGGGGCTGGAAACACCATATATTTT. Protein: CASSATGAGNTIYF.

The rearrangement links TRBV5-1 to TRBJ2-5, with D perhaps being TRBD1 or TRBD2 (5 bases each). Germline loops: CDR1 SGHRS, CDR2 YFSETQ. This CDR3 contains 14 residues. Trimming pared 4 bases from V and 5 bases from J, leaving 15 bases between. CDR3 residues: CASSAGLKGETQYF. In DNA, the CDR3 is TGCGCCAGCAGCGCAGGACTCAAGGGGGAGACCCAGTACTTC. The whole variable domain, filled in from reference TRBV5-1 and TRBJ2-5, reads KAGVTQTPRYLIKTRGQQVTLSCSPISGHRSVSWYQQTPGQGLQFLFEYFSETQRNKGNFPGRFSGRQFSNSRSEMNVSTLELGDSALYLCASSAGLKGETQYFGPGTRLLVL.

This sequence joins TRBV7-9 and TRBJ2-1; TRBD2 matches 13 bases. Germline V gene data show CDR1 as SEHNR and CDR2 as FQNEAQ (reference sequence). Trimming cost V 4 bases and J 10 bases; bases outside gene matches: 7. This CDR3 is built from 15 residues. The CDR3 spells CASSSGLAGVEEQFF. CDR3 DNA: TGTGCCAGCAGCTCCGGACTAGCGGGAGTAGAGGAGCAGTTCTTC.

The V gene is TRBV12-3 or TRBV12-4, the J gene TRBJ2-7; TRBD2 might be the D (5 bases). V lost 7 bases and J lost 6, with 16 bases in between. The CDR3 totals 13 residues. CDR3 DNA sequence: TGTGCCAGCAACTATAATCTAGCACTCGAGCAGTACTTC. Its translation: CASNYNLALEQYF.

This chain joins TRBV7-2 and TRBJ2-2; 15 bases are shared with TRBD2. The CDR3 loop spans 17 amino acids. V dropped 5 bases and J dropped 7; count of bases not matched to a gene: 8. Germline CDR1 is SGHTA and CDR2 is FQGNSA. DNA for the CDR3: TGTGCCAGCAGCCCTCCGGGACTAGCGGGAGGTGTCGGGGAGCTGTTTTTT. This codes for CASSPPGLAGGVGELFF.

This clonotype was seen only a few times. V and J are TRBV24-1 and TRBJ2-1; 13 bases fit TRBD2. The CDR3 length is 15 residues. V was clipped by 6 bases and J by 6 bases; unmatched bases: 4. CDR1 and CDR2 (germline): KGHDR, SFDVKD. The DNA for the CDR3 is TGTGCCACCAGTACTACTAGCGGGAGGGCCAATGAGCAGTTCTTC. It yields the protein CATSTTSGRANEQFF.

This clonotype was picked up a small number of times. CDR3 loop: CASSQDGTSGRTYEQYF. The DNA of the CDR3 is TGCGCCAGCAGCCAAGACGGGACTAGCGGGAGAACCTACGAGCAGTACTTC. This chain connects TRBV4-3 to TRBJ2-7, with 14 bases that match TRBD2. CDR1 and CDR2 from the germline V gene are LGHNA and YSLEER. The length of the CDR3 is 17 residues. V lost 0 bases to trimming and J lost 2 bases; unmatched junction nucleotides: 3.

This clonotype was counted a few times. The chain joins TRBV7-8 to TRBJ2-7; 10 nucleotides agree with TRBD2. V trimming: 8 bases; J trimming: 0 bases; junction bases outside the gene matches: 10. Germline V gene sequence: CDR1 SGHVS, CDR2 FQNEAQ. There are 16 residues in the CDR3. Here the CDR3 reads CASLLAGGRGSYEQYF. In nucleotides, the CDR3 is TGTGCCAGCCTATTAGCGGGAGGTCGGGGCTCCTACGAGCAGTACTTC.

The chain links TRBV7-8 to TRBJ2-3; 10 positions agree with TRBD2. J was trimmed by 0 bases and V by 4 bases; bases with no gene match: 10. The CDR3 runs to 18 residues. Germline-derived CDR1 and CDR2 are SGHVS and FQNEAQ. CDR3 DNA sequence: TGTGCCAGCAGCTCAGTACACCGACTAGCGGGTAGCACAGATACGCAGTATTTT. Translation gives CASSSVHRLAGSTDTQYF.

This clonotype has just a few counts. V gene TRBV4-2 combines with J gene TRBJ2-2; 10 positions agree with TRBD2. The CDR3 covers 16 residues. The trim removed 4 bases at V and 1 base at J, leaving 3 bases unmatched. Germline V CDR1 and CDR2: LGHNA, YNFKEQ. CDR3: CASSPRTSGNTGELFF. CDR3 nucleotides: TGTGCCAGCAGCCCCCGGACTAGCGGGAACACCGGGGAGCTGTTTTTT.

V gene TRBV12-3 or TRBV12-4 combines with J gene TRBJ2-3; the match to TRBD2 covers 7 bases. The ends lost 6 bases at V and 0 bases at J; junction bases unmatched: 6. This CDR3 spans 15 amino acids. The CDR3: CASRKRDPSTDTQYF. As DNA, the CDR3 is TGTGCCAGCAGAAAGCGGGACCCCAGCACAGATACGCAGTATTTT.

This clonotype showed up just a few times. The chain joins TRBV5-1 to TRBJ2-3, with 8 bases lining up with TRBD1. The length of the CDR3 is 15 residues. Germline trimming cut 3 bases from V and 5 bases from J; bases unmatched to any gene: 8. Germline loops: CDR1 SGHRS, CDR2 YFSETQ. The CDR3 sequence is CASSSRTGQEDTQYF. The CDR3 DNA is TGCGCCAGCAGCTCGCGGACAGGGCAGGAAGATACGCAGTATTTT.

V gene TRBV4-3 combines with J gene TRBJ2-3; TRBD2 matches at 11 bases. V gave up 3 bases and J gave up 0 bases; unmatched junction bases: 8. From germline, CDR1 is LGHNA and CDR2 YSLEER. The CDR3 is made up of 18 amino acids. The CDR3 is CASSHYLRLAGSTDTQYF. The CDR3 DNA reads TGCGCCAGCAGCCACTATCTTAGACTAGCGGGGAGCACAGATACGCAGTATTTT.

The CDR3 loop reads CASTLSFEAFF. Here the CDR3 DNA reads TGTGCCAGCACCCTCTCCTTTGAAGCTTTCTTT. V and J are TRBV12-3 or TRBV12-4 and TRBJ1-1; D gene ambiguous. V was shortened by 7 bases and J by 7 bases, with 10 bases between the two germline ends. The CDR3 has 11 amino acids.

This clonotype was picked up a small number of times. V usage is TRBV18 and J usage is TRBJ2-1; either TRBD1 or TRBD2 may fit D (5 bases each). The V gene's germline CDR1 is KGHSH and CDR2 LQKENI. The CDR3 totals 16 residues. Trimming left V 6 bases short and J 0 bases short, with 15 bases between. CDR3 DNA: TGTGCCAGCTCCCCCGGGACCCCTAGCTCCTACAATGAGCAGTTCTTC. Residues: CASSPGTPSSYNEQFF.

The genes are TRBV9 and TRBJ2-5, with 10 positions matching TRBD2. Germline values: CDR1 SGDLS, CDR2 YYNGEE. Losses at the gene ends were 2 bases for V and 5 bases for J; bases not matched to a gene: 6. This CDR3 is built from 15 residues. The CDR3 DNA is TGTGCCAGCAGCGTTCTAGCGGGAGTGGGGGAGACCCAGTACTTC. Residues: CASSVLAGVGETQYF.

The gene calls are TRBV20-1 and TRBJ2-5; D may be TRBD1 (6 bases). CDR1 and CDR2 (germline): DFQATT, SNEGSKA (reference sequence). This CDR3 region has 12 residues. As DNA, the CDR3 is TGCAGCGCCCGCAGGGGTGGGGAGACCCAGTACTTC. Translating gives CSARRGGETQYF.

V is TRBV2 and J is TRBJ2-1; D assignment may be TRBD1 or TRBD2 (5 bases each). Germline CDR1 reads SNHLY; CDR2 reads FYNNEI. V dropped 10 bases and J dropped 12 bases, with 16 bases sitting between them. The CDR3 extends over 11 amino acids. CDR3 amino acids: CATEGQQLQFF. The DNA of the CDR3 is TGTGCCACCGAGGGGCAACAGCTGCAGTTCTTC. Looking up the rest from reference TRBV2 and TRBJ2-1 gives the full variable domain: EPEVTQTPSHQVTQMGQEVILRCVPISNHLYFYWYRQILGQKVEFLVSFYNNEISEKSEIFDDQFSVERPDGSNFTLKIRSTKLEDSAMYFCATEGQQLQFFGPGTRLTVL.

In DNA form, the CDR3 reads TGTGCCAGTAGTACGACAGGGGGCGACGAGCAGTACTTC. It encodes CASSTTGGDEQYF. The chain employs TRBV19 and TRBJ2-7; 10 bases are shared with TRBD1. V trimming: 4 bases; J trimming: 5 bases; junction bases outside the gene matches: 2. This CDR3 spans 13 amino acids. The germline gives CDR1 LNHDA, CDR2 SQIVND (reference sequence).